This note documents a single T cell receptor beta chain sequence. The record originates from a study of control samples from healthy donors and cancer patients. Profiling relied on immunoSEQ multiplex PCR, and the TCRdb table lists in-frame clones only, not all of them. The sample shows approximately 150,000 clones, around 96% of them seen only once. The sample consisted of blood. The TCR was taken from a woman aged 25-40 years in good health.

As DNA, the CDR3 is TGTGCCAGCAGCTCCCAGGGCTACGGTGAAGCTTTCTTT. Translated, it gives CASSSQGYGEAFF. The chain has TRBV7-9 and TRBJ1-1; perhaps TRBD1 as D (5 bases). V dropped 4 bases and J dropped 7 bases, with 13 bases sitting between them. Germline CDR1 and CDR2: SEHNR and FQNEAQ (reference sequence). The CDR3 extends over 13 amino acids.